This TCR beta chain was observed in a study of CD8 T cells in ankylosing spondylitis. Study results and caveats: There was reportedly significant enrichment of clones that were disease-linked in matched ankylosing spondylitis synovial fluid.

By quantitative 5'-RACE with molecular barcodes, the TCR beta libraries were made. TCRdb processed the 5' RACE reads anew with MiXCR; each CDR3 protein has one entry. The sample has approximately 140,000 distinct CDR3 sequences, around two fifths seen once. This clonotype was seen many times. Its antigen is not identified. The CDR3 runs to 14 residues. The germline V and J ends were trimmed by 1 base and 3 bases, with 7 bases remaining between them. CDR1 and CDR2 from the germline V gene are SEHNR and FQNEAQ (reference sequence). The sample taken for sequencing was synovial fluid, either unsorted or a sorted T cell fraction (not recorded which). This clonotype was obtained from a male donor with ankylosing spondylitis. This rearrangement joins TRBV7-9 to TRBJ2-1, with D unclear. The CDR3 coding sequence is TGTGCCAGCAGCTTAGAGAACAGCTACAATGAGCAGTTCTTC. It is translated as CASSLENSYNEQFF.